This T cell receptor beta chain was recorded in a study of T-cell reconstitution after alpha-beta-depleted transplantation in children. The TCRbeta library incorporated unique molecular identifiers. Via MiXCR, TCRdb re-called the PCR reads, giving one row per CDR3 protein. The profile shows fewer than 120,000 distinct CDR3 sequences, 10% of them singletons. This clonotype was counted ten times or more. CDR3 length: 15 residues. The germline CDR1 and CDR2 sequences are SGHTA and FQGNSA. The ends lost 1 base at V and 4 bases at J; junction bases unmatched: 5. The input for sequencing was PBMCs from the stem cell graft donor, taken from the stem cell graft. The J gene is TRBJ1-2, the V gene TRBV7-2; 8 bases are shared with TRBD1. The receptor comes from a human donor who donated a stem cell graft to a child with acute lymphoblastic leukemia. As DNA, the CDR3 is TGTGCCAGCAGCTTAGGGGGGGACAGGAGCTATGGCTACACCTTC. Protein sequence: CASSLGGDRSYGYTF.